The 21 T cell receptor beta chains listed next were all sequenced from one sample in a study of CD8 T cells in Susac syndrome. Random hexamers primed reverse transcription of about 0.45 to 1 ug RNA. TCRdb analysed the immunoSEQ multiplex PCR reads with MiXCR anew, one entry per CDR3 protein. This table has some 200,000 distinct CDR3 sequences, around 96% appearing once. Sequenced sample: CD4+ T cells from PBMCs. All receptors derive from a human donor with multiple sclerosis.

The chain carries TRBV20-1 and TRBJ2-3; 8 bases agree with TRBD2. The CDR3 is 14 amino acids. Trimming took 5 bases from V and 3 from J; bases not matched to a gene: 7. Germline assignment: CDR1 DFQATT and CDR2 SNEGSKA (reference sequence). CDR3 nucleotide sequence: TGCAGTGCTGAAGCGGGAGAGGCGACAGATACGCAGTATTTT. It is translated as CSAEAGEATDTQYF.

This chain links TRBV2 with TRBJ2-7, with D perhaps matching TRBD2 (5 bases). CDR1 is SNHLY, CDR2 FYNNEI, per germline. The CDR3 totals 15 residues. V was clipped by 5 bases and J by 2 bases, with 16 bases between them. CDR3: CASSKSSGHPYEQYF. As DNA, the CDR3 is TGTGCCAGCAGTAAGAGCAGCGGTCATCCCTACGAGCAGTACTTC.

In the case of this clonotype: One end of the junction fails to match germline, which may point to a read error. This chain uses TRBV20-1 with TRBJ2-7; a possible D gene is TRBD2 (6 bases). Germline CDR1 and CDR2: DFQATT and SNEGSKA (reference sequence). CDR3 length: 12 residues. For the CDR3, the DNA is TGCAGTGCTGCAAGTAGAAGGCGGGATAAGGTCTTC. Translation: CSAASRRRDKVF.

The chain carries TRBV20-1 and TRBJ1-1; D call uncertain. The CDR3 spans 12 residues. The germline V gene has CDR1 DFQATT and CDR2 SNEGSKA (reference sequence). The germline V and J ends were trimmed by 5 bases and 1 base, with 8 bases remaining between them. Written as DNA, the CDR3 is TGCAGTGCTGCCCGGACGAACACTGAAGCTTTCTTT. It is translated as CSAARTNTEAFF.

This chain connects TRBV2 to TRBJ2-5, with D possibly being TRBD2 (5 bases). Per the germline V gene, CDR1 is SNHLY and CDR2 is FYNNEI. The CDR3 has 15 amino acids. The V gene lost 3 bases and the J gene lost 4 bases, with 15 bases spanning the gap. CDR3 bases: TGTGCCAGCAGTGATGTTCGGGGAAGGAGAGAGACCCAGTACTTC. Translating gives CASSDVRGRRETQYF. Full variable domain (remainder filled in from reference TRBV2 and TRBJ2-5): EPEVTQTPSHQVTQMGQEVILRCVPISNHLYFYWYRQILGQKVEFLVSFYNNEISEKSEIFDDQFSVERPDGSNFTLKIRSTKLEDSAMYFCASSDVRGRRETQYFGPGTRLLVL.

The CDR3 loop is CAWSPNREGEKLFF. The DNA of the CDR3 is TGTGCCTGGAGCCCGAACCGCGAAGGGGAAAAACTGTTTTTT. This chain joins TRBV30 and TRBJ1-4; D gene unclear. This CDR3 spans 14 amino acids. CDR1 is GTSNPN and CDR2 is SVGIG in the germline V gene (reference sequence). V was shortened by 3 bases and J by 8 bases, with 16 bases between the two germline ends.

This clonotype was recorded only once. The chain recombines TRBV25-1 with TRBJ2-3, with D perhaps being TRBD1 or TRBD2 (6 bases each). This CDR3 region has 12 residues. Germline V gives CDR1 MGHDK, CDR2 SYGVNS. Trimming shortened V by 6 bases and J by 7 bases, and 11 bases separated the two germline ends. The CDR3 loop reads CASRVGGNTQYF. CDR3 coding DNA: TGTGCCAGCAGAGTAGGGGGGAATACGCAGTATTTT.

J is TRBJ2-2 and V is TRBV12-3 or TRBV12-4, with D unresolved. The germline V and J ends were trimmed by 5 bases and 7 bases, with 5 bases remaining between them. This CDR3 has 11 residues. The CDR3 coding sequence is TGTGCCAGCAGTGGAGTCGGGGAGCTGTTTTTT. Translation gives CASSGVGELFF.

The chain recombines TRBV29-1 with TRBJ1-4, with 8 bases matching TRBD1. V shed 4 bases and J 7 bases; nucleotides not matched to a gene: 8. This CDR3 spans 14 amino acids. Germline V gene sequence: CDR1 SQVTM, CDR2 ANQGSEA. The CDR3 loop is CSVAWGTGGEKLFF. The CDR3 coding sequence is TGCAGCGTTGCGTGGGGGACAGGCGGTGAAAAACTGTTTTTT.

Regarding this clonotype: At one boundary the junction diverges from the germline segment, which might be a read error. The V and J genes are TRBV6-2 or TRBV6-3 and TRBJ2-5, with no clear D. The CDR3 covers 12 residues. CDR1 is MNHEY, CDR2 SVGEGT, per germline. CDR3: CASSNSQETQYF. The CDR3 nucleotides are TGTGCCAGCAGTAACTCCCAAGAGACCCAGTACTTC.

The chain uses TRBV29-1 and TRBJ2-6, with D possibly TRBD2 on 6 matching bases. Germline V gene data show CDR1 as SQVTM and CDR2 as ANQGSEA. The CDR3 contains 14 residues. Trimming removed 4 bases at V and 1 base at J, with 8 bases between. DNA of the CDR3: TGCAGCGTTGCTGGGGGGTCTGGGGCCAACGTCCTGACTTTC. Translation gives CSVAGGSGANVLTF.

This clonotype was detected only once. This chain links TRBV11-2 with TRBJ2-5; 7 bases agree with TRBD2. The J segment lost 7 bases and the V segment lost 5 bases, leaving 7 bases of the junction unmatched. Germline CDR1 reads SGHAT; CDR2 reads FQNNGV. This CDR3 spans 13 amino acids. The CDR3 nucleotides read TGTGCCAGCAGCCGTAACCCGGGAGGGACCCAGTACTTC. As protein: CASSRNPGGTQYF. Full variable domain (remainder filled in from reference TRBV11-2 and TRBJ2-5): EAGVAQSPRYKIIEKRQSVAFWCNPISGHATLYWYQQILGQGPKLLIQFQNNGVVDDSQLPKDRFSAERLKGVDSTLKIQPAKLEDSAVYLCASSRNPGGTQYFGPGTRLLVL.

This chain's CDR3 is CSAGLWPQHF. For the CDR3, the DNA is TGCAGTGCTGGCCTCTGGCCCCAGCATTTT. The gene calls are TRBV20-1 and TRBJ1-5; D gene ambiguous. Germline V gene sequence: CDR1 DFQATT, CDR2 SNEGSKA (reference sequence). Trimming shortened V by 5 bases and J by 9 bases, and 8 bases separated the two germline ends. CDR3 length: 10 amino acids.

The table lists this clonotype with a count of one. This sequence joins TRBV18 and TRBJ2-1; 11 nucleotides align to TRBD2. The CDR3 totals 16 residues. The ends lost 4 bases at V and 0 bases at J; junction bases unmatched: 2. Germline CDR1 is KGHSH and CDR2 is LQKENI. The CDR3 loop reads CASSRLAGSSYNEQFF. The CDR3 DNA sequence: TGTGCCAGCTCACGACTAGCGGGGAGCTCCTACAATGAGCAGTTCTTC. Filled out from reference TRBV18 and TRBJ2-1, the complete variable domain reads NAGVMQNPRHLVRRRGQEARLRCSPMKGHSHVYWYRQLPEEGLKFMVYLQKENIIDESGMPKERFSAEFPKEGPSILRIQQVVRGDSAAYFCASSRLAGSSYNEQFFGPGTRLTVL.

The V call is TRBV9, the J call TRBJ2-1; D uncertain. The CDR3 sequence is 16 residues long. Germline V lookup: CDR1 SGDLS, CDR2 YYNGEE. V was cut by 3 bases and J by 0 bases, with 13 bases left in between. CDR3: CASSGYAASSYNEQFF. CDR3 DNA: TGTGCCAGCAGCGGTTATGCGGCAAGCTCCTACAATGAGCAGTTCTTC. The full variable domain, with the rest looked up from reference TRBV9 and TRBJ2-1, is DSGVTQTPKHLITATGQRVTLRCSPRSGDLSVYWYQQSLDQGLQFLIQYYNGEERAKGNILERFSAQQFPDLHSELNLSSLELGDSALYFCASSGYAASSYNEQFFGPGTRLTVL.

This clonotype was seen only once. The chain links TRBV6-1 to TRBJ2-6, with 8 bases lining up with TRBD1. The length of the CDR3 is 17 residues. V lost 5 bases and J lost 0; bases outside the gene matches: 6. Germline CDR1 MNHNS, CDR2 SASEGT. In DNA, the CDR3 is TGTGCCAGCAGTACGGGACAGGTAAACTCTGGGGCCAACGTCCTGACTTTC. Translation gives CASSTGQVNSGANVLTF.

The CDR3: CASRTGTGVGYTF. CDR3 in DNA: TGTGCCAGCAGGACCGGGACAGGGGTCGGCTACACCTTC. The chain employs TRBV6-1 and TRBJ1-2; 10 nucleotides agree with TRBD1. CDR1 and CDR2 from the germline V gene are MNHNS and SASEGT. V trimming: 6 bases; J trimming: 8 bases; junction bases outside the gene matches: 6. The CDR3 sequence is 13 residues long.

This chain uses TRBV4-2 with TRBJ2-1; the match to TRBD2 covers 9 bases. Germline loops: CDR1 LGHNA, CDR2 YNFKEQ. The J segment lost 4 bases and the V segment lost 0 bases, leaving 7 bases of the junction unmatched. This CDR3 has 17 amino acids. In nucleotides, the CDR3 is TGTGCCAGCAGCCAAGATAGTCTAGCGGGGATATACAATGAGCAGTTCTTC. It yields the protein CASSQDSLAGIYNEQFF.

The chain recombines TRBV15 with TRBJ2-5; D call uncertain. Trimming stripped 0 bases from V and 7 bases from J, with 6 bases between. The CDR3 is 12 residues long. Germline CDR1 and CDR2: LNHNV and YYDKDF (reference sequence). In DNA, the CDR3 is TGTGCCACCAGCAGAGATGTGAGGACCCAGTACTTC. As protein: CATSRDVRTQYF.

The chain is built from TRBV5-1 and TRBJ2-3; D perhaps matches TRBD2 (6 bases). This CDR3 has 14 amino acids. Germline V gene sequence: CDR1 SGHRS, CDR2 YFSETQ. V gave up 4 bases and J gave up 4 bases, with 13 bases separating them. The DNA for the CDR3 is TGCGCCAGCAGCAATACCGGGGGACCAGATACGCAGTATTTT. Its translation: CASSNTGGPDTQYF. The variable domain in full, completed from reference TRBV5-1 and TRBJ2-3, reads KAGVTQTPRYLIKTRGQQVTLSCSPISGHRSVSWYQQTPGQGLQFLFEYFSETQRNKGNFPGRFSGRQFSNSRSEMNVSTLELGDSALYLCASSNTGGPDTQYFGPGTRLTVL.

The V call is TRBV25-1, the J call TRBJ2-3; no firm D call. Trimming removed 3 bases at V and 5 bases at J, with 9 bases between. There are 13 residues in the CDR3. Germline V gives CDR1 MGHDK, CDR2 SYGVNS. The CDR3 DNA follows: TGTGCCAGCAGTGACCGACGTAGAGATACGCAGTATTTT. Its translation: CASSDRRRDTQYF.